Described below is a single T cell receptor beta chain sequence and its context. What it binds is unknown. The germline gives CDR1 MNHEY, CDR2 SVGAGI. The CDR3 consists of 17 residues. V was clipped by 6 bases and J by 0 bases, with 15 bases between them. This sample's RNA came from whole unsorted tissue. Distant lung tissue was collected more than 3 cm away from the tumor edge. Donors were chemotherapy-naive, newly diagnosed lung cancer surgical patients in China, August–late 2014. These data belong to a study of tumor and adjacent non-tumor tissue in lung cancer. About the study: Stage I to III disease affected 10 men and about five women aged roughly 31 to 80. Overall study findings and caveats: Top 100 clones took a larger repertoire share in normal lung. Tumor tissue had significantly higher TCR diversity than normal lung.

The library came from three nested PCR rounds adapted from ARM-PCR protocols. TCRdb recomputed calls from the multiplex PCR reads with MiXCR, one row per CDR3 protein. The sample records roughly 75,000 distinct CDR3 sequences, 70% to 90% being singletons. The clonotype was recovered from a man aged 55 to 70 with non-small cell lung cancer. This chain joins TRBV6-5 and TRBJ2-6, with D possibly being TRBD2 (5 bases). The specimen was distant non-tumor lung tissue. CDR3 region: CASSLAQASSGANVLTF. CDR3 in DNA: TGTGCCAGCAGCTTAGCGCAAGCCAGCTCTGGGGCCAACGTCCTGACTTTC.